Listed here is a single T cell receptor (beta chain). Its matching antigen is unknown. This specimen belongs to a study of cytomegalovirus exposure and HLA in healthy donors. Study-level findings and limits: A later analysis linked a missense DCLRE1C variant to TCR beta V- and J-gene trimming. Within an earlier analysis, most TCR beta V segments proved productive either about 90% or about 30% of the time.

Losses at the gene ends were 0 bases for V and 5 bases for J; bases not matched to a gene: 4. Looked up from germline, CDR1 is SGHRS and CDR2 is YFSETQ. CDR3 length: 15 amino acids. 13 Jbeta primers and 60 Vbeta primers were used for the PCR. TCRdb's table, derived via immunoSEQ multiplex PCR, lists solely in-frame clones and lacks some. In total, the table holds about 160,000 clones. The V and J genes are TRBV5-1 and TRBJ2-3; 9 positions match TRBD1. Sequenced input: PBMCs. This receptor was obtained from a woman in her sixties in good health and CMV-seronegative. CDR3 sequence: CASSLVTGGGDTQYF. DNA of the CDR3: TGCGCCAGCAGCTTGGTTACAGGGGGCGGAGATACGCAGTATTTT.